These 23 T cell receptor beta chains originate from one sample sequenced in a study of identifying expanded T cells in peripheral blood. The method was immunoSEQ multiplex PCR; TCRdb's version includes in-frame clones alone and lacks a portion of them. The sample includes tens of thousands of clones, around four fifths of them seen just once. Sample: blood. The receptor source for this set is a person aged 18 to 69 in good health.

This rearrangement joins TRBV6-5 to TRBJ1-1; D is undetermined. The CDR3 has 14 amino acids. Germline CDR1 is MNHEY and CDR2 is SVGAGI. Trimming removed 7 bases at V and 4 bases at J, with 16 bases between. In nucleotides, the CDR3 is TGTGCCAGCACCGATTGGGAATCATTCACTGAAGCTTTCTTT. The encoded protein is CASTDWESFTEAFF.

This clone was seen only once. The chain joins TRBV16 to TRBJ1-4; 8 positions agree with TRBD1. This CDR3 is 15 amino acids long. Germline V CDR1 and CDR2: KGHSY, FQNENV. V shed 2 bases, J shed 5 bases, and the junction held 4 bases outside the gene matches. CDR3 sequence reads: CASSQSGQGNEKLFF. The CDR3 DNA sequence: TGTGCCAGCAGCCAAAGCGGACAGGGAAATGAAAAACTGTTTTTT.

The V gene is TRBV4-1, the J gene TRBJ2-3; 8 nucleotides align to TRBD1. CDR3 length: 15 amino acids. With 1 base clipped from V and 5 bases from J, the junction kept 5 bases outside the gene matches. CDR1 is MGHRA, CDR2 YSYEKL, per germline. This chain's CDR3 is CASSQVQGGQDTQYF. CDR3 nucleotides: TGCGCCAGCAGCCAAGTACAGGGGGGTCAAGATACGCAGTATTTT.

The gene calls are TRBV5-1 and TRBJ2-5; D not resolved. Trimming took off 0 bases at V and 2 bases at J, with 11 bases between the two ends. The CDR3 extends over 15 amino acids. Germline V gene data show CDR1 as SGHRS and CDR2 as YFSETQ. CDR3 protein: CASSLAAGPQETQYF. Written as DNA, the CDR3 is TGCGCCAGCAGCTTGGCCGCCGGACCTCAAGAGACCCAGTACTTC.

V and J are TRBV7-2 and TRBJ2-1; 8 bases line up with TRBD2. The CDR3 extends over 16 amino acids. V shed 5 bases, J shed 0 bases, and the junction held 6 bases outside the gene matches. In germline, CDR1 is SGHTA, CDR2 FQGNSA. The CDR3 DNA sequence: TGTGCCAGCAGCCGGGTGGGGACTAGCTCCTACAATGAGCAGTTCTTC. It yields the protein CASSRVGTSSYNEQFF.

This clone was detected only once. The chain combines TRBV5-4 with TRBJ1-2; D is uncertain. The CDR3 is 14 residues long. V was cut by 0 bases and J by 8 bases, with 14 bases left in between. Germline lookup yields CDR1 SGHNT and CDR2 YYREEE (reference sequence). CDR3 in amino acids: CASSLAGSRGGYTF. CDR3 DNA sequence: TGTGCCAGCAGCTTGGCCGGAAGTCGCGGCGGCTACACCTTC.

This chain connects TRBV5-1 to TRBJ2-7; 8 bases are shared with TRBD2. The CDR3 runs to 14 residues. Germline trimming cut 2 bases from V and 5 bases from J; bases unmatched to any gene: 6. Germline loops: CDR1 SGHRS, CDR2 YFSETQ. The CDR3 DNA reads TGCGCCAGCAGCTTTAGCGGGAAGTCCGACGAGCAGTACTTC. Translated, it gives CASSFSGKSDEQYF.

The rearrangement joins TRBV6-1 to TRBJ2-7; D gene ambiguous. Per the germline V gene, CDR1 is MNHNS and CDR2 is SASEGT. Between the trimmed V and J ends, which lost 6 bases and 7 bases, there was a span of 10 bases. The CDR3 sequence is 11 residues long. The chain's CDR3 is CASSPTGEQYF. The CDR3 region has the DNA TGTGCCAGCAGCCCAACCGGTGAGCAGTACTTC.

The table lists this clone with a few counts. The V gene is TRBV5-6, the J gene TRBJ2-5; D may match TRBD1 or TRBD2 (5 bases each). The germline CDR1 and CDR2 sequences are SGHDT and YYEEEE. Between the trimmed V and J ends, which lost 4 bases and 1 base, there was a span of 8 bases. This CDR3 comprises 13 residues. CDR3 nucleotide sequence: TGTGCCAGCAGCCGAGGGGTCCAAGAGACCCAGTACTTC. Protein: CASSRGVQETQYF.

The chain links TRBV2 to TRBJ1-6, with D uncertain. V was trimmed by 6 bases and J by 6 bases, leaving 9 bases between them. This CDR3 region has 13 residues. The germline V gene encodes CDR1 SNHLY and CDR2 FYNNEI. CDR3 in amino acids: CASSPSTNSPLHF. The DNA for the CDR3 is TGTGCCAGCAGCCCATCGACTAATTCACCCCTCCACTTT.

This sequence joins TRBV5-1 and TRBJ1-1; tentatively, D is TRBD1 (5 bases). The ends were cut back, 3 bases at V and 7 bases at J, with 7 bases in the middle. This CDR3 comprises 11 residues. Germline CDR1 SGHRS, CDR2 YFSETQ. Here the CDR3 reads CASSSGLEAFF. CDR3 in DNA: TGCGCCAGCAGCTCGGGGCTTGAAGCTTTCTTT.

The chain carries TRBV18 and TRBJ2-3, with TRBD2 matching over 9 bases. Germline CDR1 is KGHSH and CDR2 is LQKENI. The V segment lost 8 bases and the J segment 6 bases; nucleotides outside the gene matches: 9. The CDR3 has 14 residues. The CDR3 bases are TGTGCCAGCGAGAGGGCGGGAGGGCCGGATACGCAGTATTTT. Its translation: CASERAGGPDTQYF.

V gene TRBV6-1 combines with J gene TRBJ2-1; D possibly uses TRBD1 or TRBD2 (5 bases each). Trimming pared 5 bases from V and 3 bases from J, leaving 14 bases between. The germline gives CDR1 MNHNS, CDR2 SASEGT. The CDR3 runs 15 residues. CDR3 DNA: TGTGCCAGCAGTCCTCAGGGAGAAGGCTACAATGAGCAGTTCTTC. This sequence encodes CASSPQGEGYNEQFF.

This clone has a single count. This chain links TRBV5-6 with TRBJ1-2; 10 nucleotides match TRBD1. The germline CDR1 and CDR2 sequences are SGHDT and YYEEEE. V lost 2 bases to trimming and J lost 7 bases; unmatched junction nucleotides: 5. CDR3 size: 14 residues. The CDR3, as DNA: TGTGCCAGCAGCTTCTGGGGACAGGGGTTTGGCTACACCTTC. Translating gives CASSFWGQGFGYTF.

This clone has just one count. The DNA for the CDR3 is TGTGCCAGCAGCCTACCGGGTAGCGGGATTACAGATACGCAGTATTTT. This gives the protein CASSLPGSGITDTQYF. V gene TRBV5-6 combines with J gene TRBJ2-3; the match to TRBD2 covers 8 bases. V was clipped by 4 bases and J by 3 bases; unmatched bases: 10. Per germline, CDR1 SGHDT and CDR2 YYEEEE. The CDR3 length is 16 residues.

The rearrangement joins TRBV9 to TRBJ1-1; TRBD1 aligns across 7 bases. Germline CDR1 and CDR2: SGDLS and YYNGEE. CDR3 length equals 15 residues. V lost 4 bases and J lost 1; bases outside the gene matches: 7. The CDR3: CASSSSGTENTEAFF. CDR3 bases: TGTGCCAGCAGCTCAAGCGGGACAGAGAACACTGAAGCTTTCTTT.

The chain links TRBV5-4 to TRBJ2-1; D not resolved. Germline V lookup: CDR1 SGHNT, CDR2 YYREEE (reference sequence). This CDR3 is built from 13 residues. V was clipped by 0 bases and J by 2 bases, with 3 bases between them. The CDR3 region is CASSLDTYNEQFF. CDR3 nucleotide sequence: TGTGCCAGCAGCTTGGATACCTACAATGAGCAGTTCTTC.

This CDR3 reads CASSVASSGDTQYF. The DNA for the CDR3 is TGTGCCAGCAGCGTAGCGTCTAGTGGGGATACGCAGTATTTT. This rearrangement joins TRBV9 to TRBJ2-3; D is uncertain. The germline V gene has CDR1 SGDLS and CDR2 YYNGEE. V lost 0 bases and J lost 6, with 11 bases in between. CDR3 length equals 14 residues.

Notes on this clone: Since a much larger clone is just one base distant, this may be a read error. Other DNA sequences in the same sample also yield this CDR3. The chain links TRBV27 to TRBJ1-2; D may be TRBD1 (6 bases). This CDR3 has 17 amino acids. Germline V gives CDR1 MNHEY, CDR2 SMNVEV (reference sequence). CDR3 loop: CASSHLPGTQFHYGYTF. The CDR3, as DNA: TGTGCCAGCAGTCATCTCCCCGGGACACAATTTCACTATGGCTACACCTTT.

V gene TRBV29-1 combines with J gene TRBJ1-5; the D gene is possibly TRBD1 (5 bases). CDR3 length equals 12 residues. The germline V gene encodes CDR1 SQVTM and CDR2 ANQGSEA. V lost 7 bases and J lost 4, with 11 bases in between. This CDR3 reads CSAGGVNQPQHF. CDR3 sequence (DNA): TGCAGCGCGGGGGGGGTGAATCAGCCCCAGCATTTT.

This clone turned up a few times. The V call is TRBV9, the J call TRBJ2-2; 10 bases line up with TRBD2. V gave up 0 bases and J gave up 7 bases; unmatched junction bases: 6. Germline V lookup: CDR1 SGDLS, CDR2 YYNGEE. The CDR3 totals 16 residues. This CDR3 is CASSVDSGRAGGELFF. In DNA form, the CDR3 reads TGTGCCAGCAGCGTAGACAGCGGGAGGGCCGGCGGGGAGCTGTTTTTT.

The chain employs TRBV28 and TRBJ2-1, with 9 bases matching TRBD1. Germline values: CDR1 MDHEN, CDR2 SYDVKM. V gave up 5 bases and J gave up 3 bases; unmatched junction bases: 8. The CDR3 has 16 residues. The CDR3 loop reads CASSQTGGRIYNEQFF. The CDR3 DNA is TGTGCCAGCAGTCAGACAGGGGGGAGGATCTACAATGAGCAGTTCTTC.

The rearrangement joins TRBV7-6 to TRBJ2-6; perhaps TRBD1 as D (6 bases). Trimming took off 2 bases at V and 4 bases at J, with 12 bases between the two ends. This CDR3 has 16 amino acids. Germline V gene sequence: CDR1 SGHVS, CDR2 FNYEAQ. CDR3 in amino acids: CASSLTRGSGANVLTF. The CDR3 DNA is TGTGCCAGCAGCTTAACGAGGGGGTCCGGGGCCAACGTCCTGACTTTC.